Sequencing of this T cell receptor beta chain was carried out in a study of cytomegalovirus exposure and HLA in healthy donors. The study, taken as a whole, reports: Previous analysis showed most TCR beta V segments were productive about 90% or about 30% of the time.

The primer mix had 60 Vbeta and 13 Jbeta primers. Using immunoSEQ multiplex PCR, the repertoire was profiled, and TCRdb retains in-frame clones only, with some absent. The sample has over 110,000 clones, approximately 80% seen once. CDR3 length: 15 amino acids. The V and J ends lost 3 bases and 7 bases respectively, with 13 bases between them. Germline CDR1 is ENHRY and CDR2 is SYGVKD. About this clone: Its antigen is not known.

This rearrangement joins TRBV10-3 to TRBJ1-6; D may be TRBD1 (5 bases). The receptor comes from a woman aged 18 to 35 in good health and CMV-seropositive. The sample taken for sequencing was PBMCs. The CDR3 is CAISEPGLVNSPLHF. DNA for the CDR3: TGTGCCATCAGTGAACCGGGACTGGTAAATTCACCCCTCCACTTT.